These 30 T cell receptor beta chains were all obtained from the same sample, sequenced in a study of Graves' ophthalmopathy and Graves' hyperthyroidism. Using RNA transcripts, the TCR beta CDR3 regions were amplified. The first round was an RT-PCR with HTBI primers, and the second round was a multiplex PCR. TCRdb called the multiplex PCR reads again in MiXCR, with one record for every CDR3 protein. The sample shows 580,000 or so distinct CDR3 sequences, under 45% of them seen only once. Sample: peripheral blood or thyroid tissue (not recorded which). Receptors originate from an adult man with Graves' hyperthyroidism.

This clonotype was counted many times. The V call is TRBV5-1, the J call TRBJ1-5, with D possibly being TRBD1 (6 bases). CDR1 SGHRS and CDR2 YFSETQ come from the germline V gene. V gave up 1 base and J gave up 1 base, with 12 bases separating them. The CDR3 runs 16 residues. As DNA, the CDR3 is TGCGCCAGCAGCTTGAGGACAGAAGACAGCAATCAGCCCCAGCATTTT. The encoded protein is CASSLRTEDSNQPQHF.

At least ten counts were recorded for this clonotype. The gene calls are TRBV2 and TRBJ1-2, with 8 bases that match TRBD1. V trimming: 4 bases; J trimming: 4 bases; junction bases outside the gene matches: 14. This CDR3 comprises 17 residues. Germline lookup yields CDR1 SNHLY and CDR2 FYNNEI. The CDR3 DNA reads TGTGCCAGCAGTGGGCTTGTGGGACAGGCGAGTGGCTATGGCTACACCTTC. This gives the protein CASSGLVGQASGYGYTF.

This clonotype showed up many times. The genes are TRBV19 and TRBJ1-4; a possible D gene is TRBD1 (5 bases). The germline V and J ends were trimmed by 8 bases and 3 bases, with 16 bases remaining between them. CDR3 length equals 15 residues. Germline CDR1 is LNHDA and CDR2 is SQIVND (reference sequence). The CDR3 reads CASGPTGRANEKLFF. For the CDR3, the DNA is TGTGCCAGTGGGCCCACGGGCAGGGCTAATGAAAAACTGTTTTTT.

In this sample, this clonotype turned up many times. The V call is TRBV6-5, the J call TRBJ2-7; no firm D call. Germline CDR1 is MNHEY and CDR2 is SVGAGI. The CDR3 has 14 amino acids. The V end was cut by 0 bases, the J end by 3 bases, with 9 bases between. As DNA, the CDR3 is TGTGCCAGCAGTTACTCTCCAGTCAGCTACGAGCAGTACTTC. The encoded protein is CASSYSPVSYEQYF.

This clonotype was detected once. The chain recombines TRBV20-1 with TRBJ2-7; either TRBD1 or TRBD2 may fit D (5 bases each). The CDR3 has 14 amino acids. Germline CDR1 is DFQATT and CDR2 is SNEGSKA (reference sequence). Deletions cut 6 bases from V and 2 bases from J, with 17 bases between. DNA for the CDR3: TGCAGTGCCAGCAGCCCAGGGACCACCTACGAGCAGTACTTC. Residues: CSASSPGTTYEQYF.

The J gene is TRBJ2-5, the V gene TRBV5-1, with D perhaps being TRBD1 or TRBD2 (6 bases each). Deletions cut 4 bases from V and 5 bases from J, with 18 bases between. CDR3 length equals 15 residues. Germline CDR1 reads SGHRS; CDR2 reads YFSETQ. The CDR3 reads CASSIGTSEGETQYF. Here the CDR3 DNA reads TGCGCCAGCAGCATCGGGACATCGGAGGGGGAGACCCAGTACTTC. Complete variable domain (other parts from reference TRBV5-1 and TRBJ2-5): KAGVTQTPRYLIKTRGQQVTLSCSPISGHRSVSWYQQTPGQGLQFLFEYFSETQRNKGNFPGRFSGRQFSNSRSEMNVSTLELGDSALYLCASSIGTSEGETQYFGPGTRLLVL.

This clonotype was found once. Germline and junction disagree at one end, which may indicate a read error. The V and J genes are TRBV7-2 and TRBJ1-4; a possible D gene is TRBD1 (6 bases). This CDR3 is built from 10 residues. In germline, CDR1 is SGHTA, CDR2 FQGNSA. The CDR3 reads CASTRGGNLF. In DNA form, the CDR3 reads TGTGCCAGCACCCGGGGGGGCAACCTCTTT.

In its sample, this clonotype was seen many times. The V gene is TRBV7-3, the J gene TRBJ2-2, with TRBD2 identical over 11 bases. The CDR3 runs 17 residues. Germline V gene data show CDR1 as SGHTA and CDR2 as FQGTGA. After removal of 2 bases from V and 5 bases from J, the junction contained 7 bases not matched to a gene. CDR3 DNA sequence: TGTGCCAGCAGCTTAGCGCCACTAGCGGGAGTTACCGGGGAGCTGTTTTTT. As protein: CASSLAPLAGVTGELFF.

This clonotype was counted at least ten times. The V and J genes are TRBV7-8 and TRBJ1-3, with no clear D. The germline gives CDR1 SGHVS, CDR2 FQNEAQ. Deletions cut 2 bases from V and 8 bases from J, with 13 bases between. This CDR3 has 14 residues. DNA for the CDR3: TGTGCCAGCAGCTTATCTCGGATTCTGGACACCATATATTTT. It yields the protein CASSLSRILDTIYF.

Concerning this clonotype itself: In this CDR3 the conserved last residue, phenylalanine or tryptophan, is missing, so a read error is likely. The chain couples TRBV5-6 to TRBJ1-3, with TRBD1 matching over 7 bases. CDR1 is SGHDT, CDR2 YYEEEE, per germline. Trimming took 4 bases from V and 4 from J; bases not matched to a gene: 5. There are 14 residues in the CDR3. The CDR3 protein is CASSPTGSGNTIYL. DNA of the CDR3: TGTGCCAGCAGCCCGACAGGGTCCGGAAACACCATATATCTT.

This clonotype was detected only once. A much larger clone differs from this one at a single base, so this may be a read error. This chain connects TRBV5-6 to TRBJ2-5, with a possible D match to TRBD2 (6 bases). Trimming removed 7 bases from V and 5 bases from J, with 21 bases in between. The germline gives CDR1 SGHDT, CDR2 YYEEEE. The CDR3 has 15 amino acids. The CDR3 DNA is TGTGCCAGCGGCACTGGGGCCGGGGGAGGTGAGACCCAGTACTTC. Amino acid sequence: CASGTGAGGGETQYF.

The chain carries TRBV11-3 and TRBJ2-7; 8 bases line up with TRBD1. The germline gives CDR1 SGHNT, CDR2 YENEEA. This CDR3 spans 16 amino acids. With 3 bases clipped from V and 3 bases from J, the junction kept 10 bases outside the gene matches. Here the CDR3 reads CASSFIPNRGDYEQYF. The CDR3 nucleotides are TGTGCCAGCAGCTTCATACCGAACAGGGGGGACTACGAGCAGTACTTC.

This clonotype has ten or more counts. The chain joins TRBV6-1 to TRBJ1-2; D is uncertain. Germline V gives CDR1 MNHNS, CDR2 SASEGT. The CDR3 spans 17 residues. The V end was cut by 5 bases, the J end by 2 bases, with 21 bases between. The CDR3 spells CASSSPAQLEGNYGYTF. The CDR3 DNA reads TGTGCCAGCAGTTCCCCAGCCCAGCTAGAAGGGAACTATGGCTACACCTTC.

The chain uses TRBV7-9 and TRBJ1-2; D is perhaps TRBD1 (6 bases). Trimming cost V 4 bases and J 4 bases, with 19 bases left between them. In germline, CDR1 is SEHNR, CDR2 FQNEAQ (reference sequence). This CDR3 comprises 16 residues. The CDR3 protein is CASSSGTGIYPYGYTF. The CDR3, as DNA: TGTGCCAGCAGCTCAGGAACAGGGATTTACCCCTATGGCTACACCTTC.

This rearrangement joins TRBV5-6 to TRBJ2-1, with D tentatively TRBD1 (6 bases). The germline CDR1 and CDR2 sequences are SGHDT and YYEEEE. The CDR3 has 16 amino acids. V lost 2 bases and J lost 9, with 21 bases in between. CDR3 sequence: CASSFGDSTGYSEQFF. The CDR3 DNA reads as TGTGCCAGCAGCTTCGGAGACTCGACAGGTTACTCTGAGCAGTTCTTC.

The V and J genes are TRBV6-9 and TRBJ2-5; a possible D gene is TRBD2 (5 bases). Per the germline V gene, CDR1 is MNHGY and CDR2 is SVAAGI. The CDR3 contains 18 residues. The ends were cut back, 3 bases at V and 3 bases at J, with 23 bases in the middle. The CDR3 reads CASSYSERATGEKETQYF. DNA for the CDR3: TGTGCCAGCAGTTACTCGGAGAGGGCGACGGGTGAAAAAGAGACCCAGTACTTC.

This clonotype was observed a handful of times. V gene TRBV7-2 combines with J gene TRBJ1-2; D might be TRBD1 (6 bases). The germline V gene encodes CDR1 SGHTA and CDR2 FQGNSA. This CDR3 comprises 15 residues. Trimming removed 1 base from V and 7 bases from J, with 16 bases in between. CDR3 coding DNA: TGTGCCAGCAGCTTAGAGGGGGGCTGGGTTTCTGGCTACACCTTC. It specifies CASSLEGGWVSGYTF.

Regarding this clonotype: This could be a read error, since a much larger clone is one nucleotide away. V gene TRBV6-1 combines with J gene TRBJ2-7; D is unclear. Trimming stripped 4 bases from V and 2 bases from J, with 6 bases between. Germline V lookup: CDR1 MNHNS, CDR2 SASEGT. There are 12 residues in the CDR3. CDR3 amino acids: CASSVRAYEQYF. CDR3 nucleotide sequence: TGTGCCAGCAGTGTCCGGGCCTACGAGCAGTACTTC.

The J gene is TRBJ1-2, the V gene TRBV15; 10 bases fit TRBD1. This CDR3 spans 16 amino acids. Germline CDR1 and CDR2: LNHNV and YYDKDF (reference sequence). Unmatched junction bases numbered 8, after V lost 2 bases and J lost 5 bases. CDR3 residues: CATSRSRTGGRYGYTF. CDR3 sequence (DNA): TGTGCCACCAGCAGAAGTCGGACAGGGGGACGGTATGGCTACACCTTC.

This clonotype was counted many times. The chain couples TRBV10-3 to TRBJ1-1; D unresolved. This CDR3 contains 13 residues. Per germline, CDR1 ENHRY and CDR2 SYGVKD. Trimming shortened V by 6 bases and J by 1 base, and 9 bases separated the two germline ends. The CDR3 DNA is TGTGCCATCAGGGGATCATGGAACACTGAAGCTTTCTTT. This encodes CAIRGSWNTEAFF.

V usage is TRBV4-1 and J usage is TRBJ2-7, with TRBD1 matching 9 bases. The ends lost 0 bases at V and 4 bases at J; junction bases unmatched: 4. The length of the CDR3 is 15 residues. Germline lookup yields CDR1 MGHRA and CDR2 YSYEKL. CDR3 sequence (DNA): TGCGCCAGCAGCCAAGATTTGGACAGGGGTTACGAGCAGTACTTC. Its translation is CASSQDLDRGYEQYF.

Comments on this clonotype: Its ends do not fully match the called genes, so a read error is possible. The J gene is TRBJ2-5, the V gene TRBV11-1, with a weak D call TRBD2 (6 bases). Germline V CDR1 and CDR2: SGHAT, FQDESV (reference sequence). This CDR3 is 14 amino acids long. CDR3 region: CASSVQEGREAQYF. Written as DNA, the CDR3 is TGTGCCAGCAGCGTTCAGGAGGGTCGAGAGGCCCAGTACTTC.

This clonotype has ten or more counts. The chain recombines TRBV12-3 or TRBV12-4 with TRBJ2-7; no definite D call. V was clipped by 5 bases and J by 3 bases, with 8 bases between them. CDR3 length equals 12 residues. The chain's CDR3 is CASSPLYYEQYF. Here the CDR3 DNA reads TGTGCCAGCAGTCCCTTGTACTACGAGCAGTACTTC.

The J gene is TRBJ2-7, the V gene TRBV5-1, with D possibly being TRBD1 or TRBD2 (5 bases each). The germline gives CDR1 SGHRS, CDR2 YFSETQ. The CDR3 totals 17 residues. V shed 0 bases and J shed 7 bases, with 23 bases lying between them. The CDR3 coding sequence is TGCGCCAGCAGCTTGGGTCCAGGGTCGGCAGGTAGCGATGAGCAGTACTTC. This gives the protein CASSLGPGSAGSDEQYF.

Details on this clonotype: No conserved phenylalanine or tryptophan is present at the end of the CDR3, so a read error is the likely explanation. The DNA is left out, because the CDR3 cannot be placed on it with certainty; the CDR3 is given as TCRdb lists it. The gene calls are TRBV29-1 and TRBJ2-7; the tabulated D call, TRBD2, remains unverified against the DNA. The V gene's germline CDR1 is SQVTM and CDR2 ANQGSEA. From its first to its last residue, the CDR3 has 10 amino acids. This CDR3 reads CSVELAGASY.

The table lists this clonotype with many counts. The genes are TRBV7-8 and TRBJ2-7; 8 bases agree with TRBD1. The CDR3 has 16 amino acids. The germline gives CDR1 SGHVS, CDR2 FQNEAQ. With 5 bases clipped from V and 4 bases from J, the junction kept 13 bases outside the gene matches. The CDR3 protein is CASSAGQGQMKYEQYF. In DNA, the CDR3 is TGTGCCAGCAGCGCAGGACAGGGCCAAATGAAATACGAGCAGTACTTC.

This CDR3 reads CASSQDGAGQPQHF. As DNA, the CDR3 is TGTGCCAGCAGCCAAGATGGGGCGGGACAGCCCCAGCATTTT. The chain links TRBV4-2 to TRBJ1-5; TRBD1 is a possible D gene (5 bases). This CDR3 spans 14 amino acids. V lost 0 bases and J 7 bases, leaving 10 bases between the germline ends. The V gene's germline CDR1 is LGHNA and CDR2 YNFKEQ.

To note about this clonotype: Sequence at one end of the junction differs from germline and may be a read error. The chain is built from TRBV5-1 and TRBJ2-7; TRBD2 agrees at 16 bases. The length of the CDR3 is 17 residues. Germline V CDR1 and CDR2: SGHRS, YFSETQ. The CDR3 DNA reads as TGTGCCAGCAGCCCCGGGACTAGCGGGAGGGCATCCTACAAGCAGTACTTC. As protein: CASSPGTSGRASYKQYF.

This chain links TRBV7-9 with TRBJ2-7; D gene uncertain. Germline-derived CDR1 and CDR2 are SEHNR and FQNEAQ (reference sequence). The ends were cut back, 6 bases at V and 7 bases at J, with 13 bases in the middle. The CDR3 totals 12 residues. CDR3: CASSFWQNEQYF. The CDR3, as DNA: TGTGCCAGCAGTTTTTGGCAAAATGAGCAGTACTTC.

CDR3 loop: CSRPQGALGANVLTF. The CDR3 nucleotides are TGCAGCAGACCACAGGGGGCGCTCGGGGCCAACGTCCTGACTTTC. The chain has TRBV29-1 and TRBJ2-6; TRBD1 aligns across 9 bases. Germline V lookup: CDR1 SQVTM, CDR2 ANQGSEA. Trimming removed 8 bases from V and 4 bases from J; junction bases left unmatched: 9. The CDR3 totals 15 residues.